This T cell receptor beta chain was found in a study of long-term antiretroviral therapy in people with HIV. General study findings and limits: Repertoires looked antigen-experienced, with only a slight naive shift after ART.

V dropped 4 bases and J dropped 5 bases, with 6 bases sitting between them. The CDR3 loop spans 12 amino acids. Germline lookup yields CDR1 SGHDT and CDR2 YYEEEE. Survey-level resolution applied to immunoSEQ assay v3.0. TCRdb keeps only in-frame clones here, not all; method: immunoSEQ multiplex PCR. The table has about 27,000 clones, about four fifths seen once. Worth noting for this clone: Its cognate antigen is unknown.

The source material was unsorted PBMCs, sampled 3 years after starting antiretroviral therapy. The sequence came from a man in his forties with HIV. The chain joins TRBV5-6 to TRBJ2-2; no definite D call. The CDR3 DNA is TGTGCCAGCAGCCTGCAAACCGGGGAGCTGTTTTTT. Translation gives CASSLQTGELFF.